Sequencing of this TCR beta chain was carried out in a study of identical twins. Overall study results and limits: There were fewer insertions in abundant cord blood beta clonotypes, but memory repertoires showed no such pattern. In monozygotic twins, models underestimated the sharing of out-of-frame TCR alpha.

About this clonotype: The antigen remains unidentified.

Each donor was a healthy Caucasian. Template switching supplied a universal primer site; unique molecular identifiers were carried on the cDNA. One entry per CDR3 protein, called by TCRdb with MiXCR from the 5' RACE reads. The sample has hundreds of thousands of distinct CDR3 sequences; roughly 10% are singletons. The germline V gene encodes CDR1 DFQATT and CDR2 SNEGSKA (reference sequence). The CDR3 has 13 amino acids. J gave up 6 bases and V 3 bases, and 6 bases lay outside the gene matches. The sample consisted of memory (CD45RO+) T cells sorted from blood. This receptor was taken from a woman aged 18-35 years in good health. The V call is TRBV20-1, the J call TRBJ2-3; 7 nucleotides match TRBD2. DNA for the CDR3: TGCAGTGCTAGCCCCCAGCGGGGTGATACGCAGTATTTT. Protein product: CSASPQRGDTQYF.